This TCR beta chain was obtained from a study of T cells in localized non-small cell lung cancer (dated by TCRdb to 2019 to 2021). Regarding the research as a whole: The study analyzed T cell repertoires of roughly 220 early-stage NSCLC patients, comparing tumors and uninvolved tumor-adjacent lungs. The cohort consisted of 236 treatment-naive NSCLC patients whose localized lung tumors had been resected. The mean age of the NSCLC patients was roughly 63 years, with 120 to 150 men and around 110 women.

At diagnosis, tumor, uninvolved tumor-adjacent lung and peripheral blood were collected and then preserved as a mix of FFPE and fresh-frozen material. For TCR repertoire profiling, the blood samples were analyzed as peripheral blood mononuclear cells. The immunoSEQ Assay was used to sequence TCR beta CDR3 regions from DNA. The authors' pipeline ran thus. T cell density was computed as TCR beta template counts normalized to usable DNA estimated by amplifying housekeeping genes. Using the preseqR package, richness was estimated by extrapolating to 120,000 templates for tissue samples and 400,000 templates for PBMC samples. Clonality was taken to be one minus Pielou's evenness. Tissue-enriched TCRs were identified by differential abundance testing using productive amino-acid clonotypes, minimum total count 5 and alpha 0.1. The Jaccard Index and the Morisita Overlap Index were used to measure how much the repertoires overlapped between compartments. GLIPH grouped TCR beta CDR3s together with public tetramer-defined viral CDR3s, and a viral motif had to include at least three viral sequences and also show V-gene enrichment. This is the immuneACCESS table as TCRdb keeps it, with only in-frame sequences that have V and J called. A part of the clones is gone; compared with another copy, unresolved V genes explain less than half, and the rest is unexplained. D and trimming were read from the DNA, whereas the V and J calls and clone size are those reported in that table. The sample has 20,000 to 25,000 clones on record, about 87% of them singletons. Of the sample, approximately 12% falls within the top ten clones.

The CDR3 contains 13 residues, cysteine and phenylalanine counted. The entry retains the CDR3 DNA only, 39 bases that are in frame from base 1. Reading the germline V gene gives CDR1 SQVTM and CDR2 ANQGSEA. V and J lose 6 bases and 4 bases, and a span of 15 bases separates them. What the work shows at the level of the full study, not this receptor alone: Higher blood T cell density associated with longer overall survival, while higher adjacent-lung clonality associated with shorter survival. A median of 57 of the top 100 tumor clones were detected in paired uninvolved adjacent lung, and some 29 of these tumor clones were also found among the top 100 clones of the paired uninvolved adjacent lung. Because multi-region tumor sequencing was not done, intratumor heterogeneity could not be ruled out. Uninvolved tumor-adjacent lung showed the highest T cell clonality, higher than tumor, which suggests more focused antigenic responses in the uninvolved tumor-adjacent lung. Because of the exploratory design, TCR variables were selected using unadjusted p-values without false-discovery rate correction.

Worth noting for this clone: Its target antigen remains unknown. Per-base quality was not reported, and no clone a single base away is much larger than it.

This TCR was sampled from a man aged 40-75 years with stage II squamous cell lung carcinoma. The sequences come from PBMCs, collected before any cancer treatment. Recombination connected TRBV29-1 to TRBJ1-1; the D gene is unclear. The DNA reads TGCAGCGTCCTAGGAGGGAGGGTCACTGAAGCTTTCTTT. Its protein product is CSVLGGRVTEAFF.